A single sample is the source of the 11 T cell receptor beta chains below, sequenced in a study of beta chain features in type 1 diabetes. Every bit of the isolated RNA underwent reverse transcription, so sequencing read expressed TCRB transcripts. Profiled with immunoSEQ multiplex PCR; TCRdb holds only in-frame clones, not every one. Of hundreds of thousands of clones listed, roughly a sixth were seen once; the top ten hold 0.09% to 0.095%. What was sequenced was naive CD4+ T cells from blood. The receptors here all came from a young man in good health.

This clone was seen only a few times. The chain is built from TRBV11-3 and TRBJ2-1; 7 nucleotides line up with TRBD2. This CDR3 has 15 amino acids. V was clipped by 1 base and J by 1 base; unmatched bases: 1. Germline loops: CDR1 SGHNT, CDR2 YENEEA. The CDR3 DNA reads as TGTGCCAGCAGCTTAGCGGGAGGATCCTACAATGAGCAGTTCTTC. Its protein is CASSLAGGSYNEQFF.

V usage is TRBV19 and J usage is TRBJ2-4; D is perhaps TRBD2 (5 bases). CDR1 is LNHDA and CDR2 is SQIVND in the germline V gene (reference sequence). Trimming shortened V by 4 bases and J by 2 bases, and 9 bases separated the two germline ends. This CDR3 region has 14 residues. CDR3 sequence reads: CASSTEGPKNIQYF. CDR3 DNA: TGTGCCAGTAGTACCGAGGGTCCCAAAAACATTCAGTACTTC.

The table lists this clone with a few counts. The V gene is TRBV2, the J gene TRBJ2-5, with 8 nucleotides matching TRBD1. With V trimmed by 4 bases and J by 5 bases, 6 bases remained unmatched. Germline lookup yields CDR1 SNHLY and CDR2 FYNNEI. The CDR3 sequence is 14 residues long. CDR3 coding DNA: TGTGCCAGCAGTGCGGACAGGGCCCGGGAGACCCAGTACTTC. It specifies CASSADRARETQYF.

The rearrangement uses TRBV6-9 and TRBJ2-7; maybe TRBD1 (5 bases). Per the germline V gene, CDR1 is MNHGY and CDR2 is SVAAGI. CDR3 length equals 17 residues. The V and J ends lost 2 bases and 2 bases respectively, with 19 bases between them. DNA for the CDR3: TGTGCCAGCAGTTATCGCGCAGGGTCAGGGTTGCCCTACGAGCAGTACTTC. Its translation: CASSYRAGSGLPYEQYF.

This clone was seen only a few times. This chain links TRBV7-2 with TRBJ1-2, with D possibly matching TRBD1 (5 bases). The germline CDR1 and CDR2 sequences are SGHTA and FQGNSA. The CDR3 has 15 residues. V lost 0 bases to trimming and J lost 3 bases, with 11 bases between them. The chain's CDR3 is CASSLAVGVHYGYTF. CDR3 nucleotide sequence: TGTGCCAGCAGCTTAGCTGTGGGGGTACACTATGGCTACACCTTC. Filled out from reference TRBV7-2 and TRBJ1-2, the complete variable domain reads GAGVSQSPSNKVTEKGKDVELRCDPISGHTALYWYRQSLGQGLEFLIYFQGNSAPDKSGLPSDRFSAERTGGSVSTLTIQRTQQEDSAVYLCASSLAVGVHYGYTFGSGTRLTVV.

The chain couples TRBV7-3 to TRBJ1-1, with D unresolved. The germline V gene encodes CDR1 SGHTA and CDR2 FQGTGA. CDR3 size: 14 residues. V was cut by 1 base and J by 0 bases, with 6 bases left in between. CDR3 in DNA: TGTGCCAGCAGCTTAAACAGCCTGAACACTGAAGCTTTCTTT. Protein: CASSLNSLNTEAFF.

The V gene is TRBV14, the J gene TRBJ2-7; D perhaps matches TRBD1 (5 bases). The CDR3 runs to 14 residues. Germline assignment: CDR1 SGHDN and CDR2 FVKESK. Trimming took 0 bases from V and 6 from J, leaving 12 bases between them. The CDR3 DNA sequence: TGTGCCAGCAGCCAAGACTACAGGACGGGCGAGCAGTACTTC. This sequence encodes CASSQDYRTGEQYF.

The chain couples TRBV6-6 to TRBJ2-1, with D perhaps TRBD1 (6 bases). Trimming took off 2 bases at V and 13 bases at J, with 12 bases between the two ends. Looked up from germline, CDR1 is MNHNY and CDR2 is SVGAGI (reference sequence). The CDR3 is made up of 12 amino acids. The chain's CDR3 is CASSYPGQLQFF. CDR3 coding DNA: TGTGCCAGCAGTTACCCCGGACAGTTACAGTTCTTC.

This clone has only a few counts. This chain connects TRBV9 to TRBJ2-5; 7 positions agree with TRBD2. V lost 0 bases, J lost 10 bases, and 12 bases stayed unmatched. The germline V gene has CDR1 SGDLS and CDR2 YYNGEE. The CDR3 spans 15 residues. CDR3 DNA: TGTGCCAGCAGCGTAGCTACCCTTTCGGGGGGAATCCAGTACTTC. The encoded protein is CASSVATLSGGIQYF.

This clone occurred a few times. The genes are TRBV29-1 and TRBJ2-7, with D hard to call. Germline CDR1 is SQVTM and CDR2 is ANQGSEA. V was pared by 3 bases and J by 0 bases, with 12 bases between. This CDR3 has 14 amino acids. CDR3 residues: CSVDLGSTSYEQYF. DNA of the CDR3: TGCAGCGTTGATTTAGGCTCTACCTCCTACGAGCAGTACTTC.

The V gene is TRBV5-4, the J gene TRBJ2-7; tentatively, D is TRBD2 (5 bases). The CDR3 loop spans 13 amino acids. Germline V gene lookup returns CDR1 SGHNT and CDR2 YYREEE (reference sequence). Trimming removed 4 bases at V and 1 base at J, with 9 bases between. The CDR3 nucleotides read TGTGCCAGCAGCCCCGGGGATTCCTACGAGCAGTACTTC. Translation gives CASSPGDSYEQYF.